The present entry profiles one TCR beta chain with its context. Its antigen is undetermined. The data belong to a study of intratumoral heterogeneity in liver cancer. Study-level findings and limits: The authors noted under-sampled tumor-infiltrating lymphocyte representation as a limitation.

Multiple geographically separated regions of the hepatocellular carcinoma nodule were sampled separately. Germline CDR1 and CDR2: PRHDT and FYEKMQ (reference sequence). Trimming shortened V by 1 base and J by 3 bases, and 9 bases separated the two germline ends. The CDR3 consists of 14 residues. Here immunoSEQ multiplex PCR was the method, and the copy in TCRdb shows in-frame clones only, minus some. The table includes a few thousand clones, 70% to 80% detected once. Sequenced here: tumor tissue, sampled before any cancer treatment. This chain joins TRBV13 and TRBJ1-2, with D uncertain. The receptor's source is a woman in her 70s with hepatocellular carcinoma. CDR3 coding DNA: TGTGCCAGCAGCTTAGACGGGAAACACTATGGCTACACCTTC. Its translation: CASSLDGKHYGYTF.